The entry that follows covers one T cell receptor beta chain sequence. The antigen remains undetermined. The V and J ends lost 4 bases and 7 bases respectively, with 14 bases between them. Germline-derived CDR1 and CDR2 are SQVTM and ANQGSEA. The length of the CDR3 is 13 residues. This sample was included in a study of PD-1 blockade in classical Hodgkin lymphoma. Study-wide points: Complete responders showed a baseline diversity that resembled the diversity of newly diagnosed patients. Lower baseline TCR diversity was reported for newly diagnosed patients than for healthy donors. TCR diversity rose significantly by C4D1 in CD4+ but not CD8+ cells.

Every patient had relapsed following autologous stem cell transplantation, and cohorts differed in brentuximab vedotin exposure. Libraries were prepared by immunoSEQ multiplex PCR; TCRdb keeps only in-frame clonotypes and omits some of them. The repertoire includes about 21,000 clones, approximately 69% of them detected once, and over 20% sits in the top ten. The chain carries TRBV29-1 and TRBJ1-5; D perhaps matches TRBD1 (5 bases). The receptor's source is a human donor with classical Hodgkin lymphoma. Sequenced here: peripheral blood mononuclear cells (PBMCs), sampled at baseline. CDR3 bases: TGCAGCGTTGGGTCCCAGGGAGAGCAGCCCCAGCATTTT. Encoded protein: CSVGSQGEQPQHF.